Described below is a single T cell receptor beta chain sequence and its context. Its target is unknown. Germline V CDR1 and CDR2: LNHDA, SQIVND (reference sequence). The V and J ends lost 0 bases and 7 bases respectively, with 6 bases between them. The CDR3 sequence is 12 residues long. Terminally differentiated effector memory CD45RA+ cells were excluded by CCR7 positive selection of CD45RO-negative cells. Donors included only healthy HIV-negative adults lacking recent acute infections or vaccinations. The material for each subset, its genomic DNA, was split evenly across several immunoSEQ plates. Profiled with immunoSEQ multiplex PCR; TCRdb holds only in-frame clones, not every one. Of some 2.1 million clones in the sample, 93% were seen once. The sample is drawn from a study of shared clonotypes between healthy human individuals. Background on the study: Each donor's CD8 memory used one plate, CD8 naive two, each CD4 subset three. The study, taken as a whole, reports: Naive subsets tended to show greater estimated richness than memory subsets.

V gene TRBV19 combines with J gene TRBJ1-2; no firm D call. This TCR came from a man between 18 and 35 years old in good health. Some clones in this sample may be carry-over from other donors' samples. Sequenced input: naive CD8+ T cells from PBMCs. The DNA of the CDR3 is TGTGCCAGTAGTATAGATCTAACTGGCTACACCTTC. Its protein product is CASSIDLTGYTF.